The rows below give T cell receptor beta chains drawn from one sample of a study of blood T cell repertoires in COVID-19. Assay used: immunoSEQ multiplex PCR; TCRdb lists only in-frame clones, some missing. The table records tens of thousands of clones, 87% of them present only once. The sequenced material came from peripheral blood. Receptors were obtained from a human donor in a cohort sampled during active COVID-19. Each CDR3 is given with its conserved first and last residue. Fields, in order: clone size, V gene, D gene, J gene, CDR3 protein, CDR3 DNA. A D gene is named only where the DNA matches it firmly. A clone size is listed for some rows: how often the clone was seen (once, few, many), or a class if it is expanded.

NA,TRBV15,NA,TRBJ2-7,CATSTLGLGQYF,TGTGCCACCAGCACACTGGGACTCGGGCAGTACTTC
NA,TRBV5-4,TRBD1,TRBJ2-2,CASSPRQGANTGELFF,TGTGCCAGCAGCCCGCGACAGGGAGCGAACACCGGGGAGCTGTTTTTT
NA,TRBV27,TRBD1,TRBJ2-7,CASSISGGISYEQYF,TGTGCCAGCAGTATTTCAGGGGGCATCTCCTACGAGCAGTACTTC
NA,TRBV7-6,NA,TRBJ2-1,CASSPRSWHEQFF,TGTGCCAGCAGCCCCAGATCGTGGCATGAGCAGTTCTTC
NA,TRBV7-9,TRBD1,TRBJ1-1,CASSLPGQGAANTEAFF,TGTGCCAGCAGCTTACCCGGACAGGGGGCGGCGAACACTGAAGCTTTCTTT
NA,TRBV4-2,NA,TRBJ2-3,CASSQDLGGVLDTQYF,TGTGCCAGCAGCCAAGATCTGGGCGGGGTTCTGGATACGCAGTATTTT
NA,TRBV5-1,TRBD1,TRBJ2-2,CASSLQGVNTGELFF,TGCGCCAGCAGCCTACAGGGGGTTAACACCGGGGAGCTGTTTTTT
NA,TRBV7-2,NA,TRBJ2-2,CASSPRAGKVGELFF,TGTGCCAGCAGCCCCAGGGCAGGGAAGGTCGGGGAGCTGTTTTTT
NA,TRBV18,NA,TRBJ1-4,CASSRLEGVEGKLFF,TGTGCCAGCTCCCGCCTGGAGGGTGTGGAGGGAAAACTGTTTTTT
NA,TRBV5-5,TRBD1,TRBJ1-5,CASSTRGHGQPQHF,TGTGCCAGCAGTACGAGGGGGCATGGTCAGCCCCAGCATTTT
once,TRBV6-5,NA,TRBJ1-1,CASSYSETSRTEAFF,TGTGCCAGCAGTTACTCTGAAACTAGCCGGACTGAAGCTTTCTTT
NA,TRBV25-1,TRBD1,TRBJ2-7,CASTETGTGNEQYF,TGTGCCAGCACGGAAACCGGGACAGGGAACGAGCAGTACTTC
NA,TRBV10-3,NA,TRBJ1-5,CAISEPYPNQPQHF,TGTGCCATCAGTGAGCCCTACCCCAATCAGCCCCAGCATTTT
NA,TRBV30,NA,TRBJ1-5,CAWRGQINQPQHF,TGTGCCTGGAGAGGACAAATCAATCAGCCCCAGCATTTT
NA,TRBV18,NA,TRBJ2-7,CASSNRGYEQYF,TGTGCCAGCTCAAATCGAGGCTACGAGCAGTACTTC
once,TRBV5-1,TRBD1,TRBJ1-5,CASSLVPGTGIQPQHF,TGCGCCAGCAGCTTGGTCCCCGGGACAGGGATTCAGCCCCAGCATTTT
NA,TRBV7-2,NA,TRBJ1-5,CASSPPGQPQHF,TGTGCCAGCAGCCCCCCCGGTCAGCCCCAGCATTTT
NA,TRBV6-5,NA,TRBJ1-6,CASRPIGSSPLHF,TGTGCCTCTCGACCAATCGGGAGTTCACCCCTCCACTTT
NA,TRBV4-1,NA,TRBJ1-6,CASSKGARNNSPLHF,TGCGCCAGCAGCAAAGGGGCCAGGAATAATTCACCCCTCCACTTT
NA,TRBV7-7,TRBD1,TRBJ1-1,CASSPDRDAEAFF,TGTGCCAGCAGCCCTGACAGGGATGCTGAAGCTTTCTTT
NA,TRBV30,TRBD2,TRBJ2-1,CAIAGGYNSEQFF,TGTGCCATCGCGGGGGGCTACAATAGTGAGCAGTTCTTC